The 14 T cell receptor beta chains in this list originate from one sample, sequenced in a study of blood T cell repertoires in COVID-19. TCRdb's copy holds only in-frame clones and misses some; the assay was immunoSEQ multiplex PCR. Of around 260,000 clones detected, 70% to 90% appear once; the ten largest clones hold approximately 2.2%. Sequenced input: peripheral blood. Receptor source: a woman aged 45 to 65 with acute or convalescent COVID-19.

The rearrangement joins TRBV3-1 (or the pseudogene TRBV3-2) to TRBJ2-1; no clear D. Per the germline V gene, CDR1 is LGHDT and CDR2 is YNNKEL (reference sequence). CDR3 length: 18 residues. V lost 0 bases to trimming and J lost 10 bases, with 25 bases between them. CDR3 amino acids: CASSQDRQDLPLYGEQFF. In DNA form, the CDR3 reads TGTGCCAGCAGCCAAGATCGCCAAGATCTACCACTCTACGGGGAGCAGTTCTTC.

The CDR3 sequence is CASSLMRVGTGELFF. CDR3 bases: TGTGCCAGCAGCTTAATGCGGGTCGGCACCGGGGAGCTGTTTTTT. The rearrangement joins TRBV7-8 to TRBJ2-2; a possible D gene is TRBD2 (5 bases). The CDR3 has 15 residues. Deletions cut 2 bases from V and 4 bases from J, with 11 bases between. Germline CDR1 reads SGHVS; CDR2 reads FQNEAQ.

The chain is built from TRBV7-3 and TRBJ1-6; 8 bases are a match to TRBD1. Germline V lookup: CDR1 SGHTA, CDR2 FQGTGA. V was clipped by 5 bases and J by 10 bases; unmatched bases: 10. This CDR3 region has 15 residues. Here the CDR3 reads CASSIIRTGLSPLHF. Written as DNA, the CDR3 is TGTGCCAGCAGCATCATTAGGACAGGGCTGTCACCCCTCCACTTT.

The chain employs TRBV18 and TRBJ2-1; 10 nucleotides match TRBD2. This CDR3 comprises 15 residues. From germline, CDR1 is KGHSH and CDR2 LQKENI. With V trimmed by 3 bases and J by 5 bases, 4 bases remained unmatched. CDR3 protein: CASSPGLARNNEQFF. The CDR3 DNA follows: TGTGCCAGCTCACCGGGACTAGCGAGGAACAATGAGCAGTTCTTC.

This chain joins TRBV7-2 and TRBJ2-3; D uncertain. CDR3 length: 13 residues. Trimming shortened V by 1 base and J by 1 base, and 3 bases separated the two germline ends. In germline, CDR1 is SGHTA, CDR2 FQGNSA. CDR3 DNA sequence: TGTGCCAGCAGCTTAGTCGGCACAGATACGCAGTATTTT. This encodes CASSLVGTDTQYF.

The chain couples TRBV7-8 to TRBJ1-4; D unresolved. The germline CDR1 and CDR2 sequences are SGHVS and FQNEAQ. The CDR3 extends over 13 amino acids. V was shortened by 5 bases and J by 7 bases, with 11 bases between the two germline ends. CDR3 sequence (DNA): TGTGCCAGCAGCCGCGGGTCGGCTGAAAAACTGTTTTTT. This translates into CASSRGSAEKLFF.

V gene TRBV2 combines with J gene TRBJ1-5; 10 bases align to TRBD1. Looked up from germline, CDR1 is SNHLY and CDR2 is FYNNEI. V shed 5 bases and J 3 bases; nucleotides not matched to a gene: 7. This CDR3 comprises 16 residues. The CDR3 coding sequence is TGTGCCAGCAGTCAGGACAGGGGGTCCACCAATCAGCCCCAGCATTTT. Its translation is CASSQDRGSTNQPQHF.

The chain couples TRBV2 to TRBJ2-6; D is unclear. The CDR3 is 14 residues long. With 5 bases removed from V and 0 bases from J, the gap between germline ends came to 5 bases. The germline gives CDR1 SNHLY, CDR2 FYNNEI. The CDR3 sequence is CASSPTSGANVLTF. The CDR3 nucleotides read TGTGCCAGCAGTCCTACCTCTGGGGCCAACGTCCTGACTTTC.

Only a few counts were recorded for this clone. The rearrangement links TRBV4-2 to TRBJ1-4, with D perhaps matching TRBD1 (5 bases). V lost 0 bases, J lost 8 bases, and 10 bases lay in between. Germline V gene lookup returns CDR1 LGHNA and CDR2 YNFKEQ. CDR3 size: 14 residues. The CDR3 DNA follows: TGTGCCAGCAGCCAAGATATTACAGGAGAAAAACTGTTTTTT. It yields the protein CASSQDITGEKLFF.

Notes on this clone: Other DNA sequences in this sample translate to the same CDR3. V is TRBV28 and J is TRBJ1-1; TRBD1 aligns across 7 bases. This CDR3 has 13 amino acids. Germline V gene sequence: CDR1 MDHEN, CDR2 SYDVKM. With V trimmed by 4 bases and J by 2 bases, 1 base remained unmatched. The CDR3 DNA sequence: TGTGCCAGCAGTTACAGGGGTAACACTGAAGCTTTCTTT. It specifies CASSYRGNTEAFF.

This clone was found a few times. CDR3 sequence: CASSLVRTENYGYTF. The CDR3 nucleotides read TGTGCCAGCAGCTTGGTCAGAACAGAGAACTATGGCTACACCTTC. V is TRBV5-8 and J is TRBJ1-2; D is undetermined. The CDR3 has 15 residues. V lost 0 bases and J 2 bases, leaving 11 bases between the germline ends. Germline loops: CDR1 SGHTS, CDR2 YDEGEE.

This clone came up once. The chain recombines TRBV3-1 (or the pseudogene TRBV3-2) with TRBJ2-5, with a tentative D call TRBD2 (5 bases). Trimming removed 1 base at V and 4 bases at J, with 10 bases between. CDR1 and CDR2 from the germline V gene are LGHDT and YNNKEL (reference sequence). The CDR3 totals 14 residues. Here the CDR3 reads CASSQAGAGETQYF. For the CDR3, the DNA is TGTGCCAGCAGCCAAGCGGGTGCGGGAGAGACCCAGTACTTC.

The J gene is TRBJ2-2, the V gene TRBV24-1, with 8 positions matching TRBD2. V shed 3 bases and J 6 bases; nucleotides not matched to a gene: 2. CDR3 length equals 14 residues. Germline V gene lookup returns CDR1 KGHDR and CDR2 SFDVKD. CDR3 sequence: CATSDIGRAGELFF. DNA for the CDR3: TGTGCCACCAGTGATATCGGGAGGGCCGGGGAGCTGTTTTTT.

CDR3 in DNA: TGTGCCAGCAGCTTAGCCGATGGGCCAGTTCAGCCCCAGCATTTT. It is translated as CASSLADGPVQPQHF. This chain links TRBV7-9 with TRBJ1-5; D gene unclear. Trimming took off 0 bases at V and 6 bases at J, with 12 bases between the two ends. CDR3 size: 15 residues. Germline CDR1 SEHNR, CDR2 FQNEAQ (reference sequence).